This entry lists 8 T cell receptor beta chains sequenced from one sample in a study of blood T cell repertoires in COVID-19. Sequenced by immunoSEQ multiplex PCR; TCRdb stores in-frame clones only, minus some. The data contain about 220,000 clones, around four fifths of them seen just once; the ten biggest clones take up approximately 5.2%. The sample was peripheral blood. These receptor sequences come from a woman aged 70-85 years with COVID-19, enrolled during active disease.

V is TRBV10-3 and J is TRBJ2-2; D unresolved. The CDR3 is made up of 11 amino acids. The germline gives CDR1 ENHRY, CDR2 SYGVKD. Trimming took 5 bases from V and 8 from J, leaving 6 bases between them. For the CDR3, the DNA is TGTGCCATCAGTTCCTCTGGGGAGCTGTTTTTT. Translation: CAISSSGELFF.

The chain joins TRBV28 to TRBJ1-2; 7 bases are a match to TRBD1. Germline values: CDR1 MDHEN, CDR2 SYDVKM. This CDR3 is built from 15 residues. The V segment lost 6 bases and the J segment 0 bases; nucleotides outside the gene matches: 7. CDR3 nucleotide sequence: TGTGCCAGCAGCGCTGCTGGGACAGCTAACTATGGCTACACCTTC. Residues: CASSAAGTANYGYTF.

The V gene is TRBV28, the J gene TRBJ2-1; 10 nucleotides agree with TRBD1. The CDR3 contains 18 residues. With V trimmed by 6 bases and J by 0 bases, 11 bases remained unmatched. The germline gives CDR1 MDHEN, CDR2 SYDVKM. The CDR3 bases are TGTGCCAGCAGGGGACAGGGGCTGCCGGGAATCTCCTACAATGAGCAGTTCTTC. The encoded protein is CASRGQGLPGISYNEQFF.

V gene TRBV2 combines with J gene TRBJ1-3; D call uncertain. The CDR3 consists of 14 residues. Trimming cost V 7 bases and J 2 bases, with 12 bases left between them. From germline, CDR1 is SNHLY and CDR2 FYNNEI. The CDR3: CASTGSPTGNTIYF. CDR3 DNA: TGTGCCAGCACGGGTTCCCCAACTGGAAACACCATATATTTT.

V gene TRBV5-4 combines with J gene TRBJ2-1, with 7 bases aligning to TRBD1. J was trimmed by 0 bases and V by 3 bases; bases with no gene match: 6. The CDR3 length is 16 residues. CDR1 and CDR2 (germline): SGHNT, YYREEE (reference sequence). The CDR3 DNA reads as TGTGCCAGCAGCTCGGGACAGCCCTTCTCCTACAATGAGCAGTTCTTC. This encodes CASSSGQPFSYNEQFF.

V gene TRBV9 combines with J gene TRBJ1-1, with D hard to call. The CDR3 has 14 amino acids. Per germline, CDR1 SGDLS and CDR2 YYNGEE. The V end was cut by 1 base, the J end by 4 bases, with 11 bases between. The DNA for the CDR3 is TGTGCCAGCAGCGTATCGGACTCGGGCACTGAAGCTTTCTTT. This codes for CASSVSDSGTEAFF.

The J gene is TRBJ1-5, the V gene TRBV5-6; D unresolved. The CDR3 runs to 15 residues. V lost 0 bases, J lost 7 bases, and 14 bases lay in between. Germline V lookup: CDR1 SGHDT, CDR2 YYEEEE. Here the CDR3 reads CASSLAQSVYQPQHF. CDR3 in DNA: TGTGCCAGCAGCTTGGCACAGTCGGTGTACCAGCCCCAGCATTTT.

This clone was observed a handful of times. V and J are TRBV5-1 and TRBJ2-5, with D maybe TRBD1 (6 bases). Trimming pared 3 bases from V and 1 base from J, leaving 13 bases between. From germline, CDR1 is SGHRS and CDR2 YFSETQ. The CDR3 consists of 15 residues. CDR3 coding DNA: TGCGCCAGCAGCTCCGGGATGGGGGCCCAAGAGACCCAGTACTTC. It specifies CASSSGMGAQETQYF.